Each of the 8 T cell receptor beta chains below was sequenced from the same sample in a study of vaccination and CD4 T cells after COVID-19. Their antigen targets remain unknown. Oncomine TCR Beta short-read sequencing was applied to DNA from cultured CD4+ T cells. Genomic DNA from cultured CD4+ T cells was extracted. In TCRdb, the PCR reads were re-called with MiXCR into one record per CDR3 protein. Here the sample spans approximately 9,400 distinct CDR3 sequences, around 33% being singletons. Noted treatment: approximately 9-day PBMC culture with coronavirus spike peptide pools or control peptides (ViraFEST assay). Pre-COVID-19 pandemic sampling (2011-2018) yielded the unexposed donor's CD4+ T cells. The sample comprised CD4+ T cells from blood, cultured in vitro. The receptors come from a human donor in good health.

This rearrangement joins TRBV24-1 to TRBJ1-5; 9 nucleotides agree with TRBD1. The last part of the DNA fits TRBJ2-3 better; the J call may be wrong. Germline-derived CDR1 and CDR2 are KGHDR and SFDVKD. The length of the CDR3 is 18 residues. The CDR3 is CATSERTGVLISNQPQYF. In DNA form, the CDR3 reads TGTGCCACCAGTGAACGGACAGGGGTGCTGATAAGCAATCAGCCCCAGTATTTT.

This clonotype has only a few counts. This chain links TRBV29-1 with TRBJ2-7; no firm D call. The CDR3 runs 15 residues. The V end lost 6 bases, the J end lost 5 bases, and 23 bases lay between the germline ends. Germline V gene sequence: CDR1 SQVTM, CDR2 ANQGSEA. The CDR3 nucleotides read TGCAGCGTCGTCGGATTAGATAAAGGATTCCACGAGCAGTACTTC. This encodes CSVVGLDKGFHEQYF.

This clonotype was picked up a small number of times. The chain joins TRBV20-1 to TRBJ1-4; TRBD1 agrees at 7 bases. The CDR3 spans 12 residues. Trimming cost V 3 bases and J 6 bases; bases outside gene matches: 1. CDR1 is DFQATT, CDR2 SNEGSKA, per germline (reference sequence). CDR3 DNA sequence: TGCAGTGCTAGGACAGGGTATGAAAAACTGTTTTTT. Translating gives CSARTGYEKLFF.

This rearrangement joins TRBV4-3 to TRBJ1-2; D ambiguous. The germline CDR1 and CDR2 sequences are LGHNA and YSLEER. Deletions cut 0 bases from V and 8 bases from J, with 10 bases between. The CDR3 runs 13 residues. CDR3 nucleotide sequence: TGCGCCAGCAGCCAAGATCGCGGAAGAGGCTACACCTTC. Encoded protein: CASSQDRGRGYTF.

This clonotype is a singleton in its sample. V and J are TRBV5-1 and TRBJ2-1; D is undetermined. This CDR3 has 13 residues. Germline CDR1 is SGHRS and CDR2 is YFSETQ. V was trimmed by 2 bases and J by 5 bases, leaving 8 bases between them. The CDR3 DNA reads as TGCGCCAGCAGCTTTCTTCCTGACAATGAGCAGTTCTTC. Translation: CASSFLPDNEQFF.

This chain links TRBV6-1 with TRBJ2-1; no definite D call. This CDR3 comprises 13 residues. Germline assignment: CDR1 MNHNS and CDR2 SASEGT. The V and J ends lost 6 bases and 7 bases respectively, with 13 bases between them. The DNA for the CDR3 is TGTGCCAGCAGCCTTGTGGTGGGAAATGAGCAGTTCTTC. Protein sequence: CASSLVVGNEQFF.

The chain combines TRBV7-9 with TRBJ2-7, with TRBD2 as a possible D gene (6 bases). V was cut by 3 bases and J by 2 bases, with 17 bases left in between. Germline values: CDR1 SEHNR, CDR2 FQNEAQ (reference sequence). This CDR3 is built from 16 residues. CDR3 in amino acids: CASSFSRGMQTYEQYF. The CDR3 coding sequence is TGTGCCAGCAGCTTTAGTCGGGGGATGCAGACCTACGAGCAGTACTTC.

This clonotype has just a few counts. V gene TRBV19 combines with J gene TRBJ1-2, with D hard to call. The germline V gene encodes CDR1 LNHDA and CDR2 SQIVND (reference sequence). This CDR3 contains 14 residues. With 5 bases removed from V and 2 bases from J, the gap between germline ends came to 12 bases. CDR3 loop: CASSSLDGNYGYTF. CDR3 bases: TGTGCCAGTAGTTCACTGGACGGGAACTATGGCTACACCTTC.